The 25 T cell receptor beta chains listed next were all sequenced from one sample in a study of T cells in localized non-small cell lung cancer. The repertoire was sequenced with immunoSEQ multiplex PCR; TCRdb's copy has only in-frame clones and lacks some. The repertoire holds roughly 90,000 clones, with approximately 90% as singletons. Sample: PBMCs, taken before any cancer treatment. The receptors originated from a woman between 40 and 69 years old with stage II squamous cell lung carcinoma.

This clone was seen a handful of times. The genes are TRBV5-4 and TRBJ2-1; 8 nucleotides align to TRBD2. Trimming at V came to 2 bases and at J to 5 bases, leaving 6 bases not matched to a gene. The germline V gene encodes CDR1 SGHNT and CDR2 YYREEE (reference sequence). The CDR3 covers 15 residues. CDR3 nucleotide sequence: TGTGCCAGCAGCTTCGACGGGGGGGTAGACAATGAGCAGTTCTTC. Protein sequence: CASSFDGGVDNEQFF.

This clone was found once. This chain joins TRBV28 and TRBJ2-3, with D perhaps assigned TRBD1 or TRBD2 (6 bases each). V lost 7 bases to trimming and J lost 2 bases, with 13 bases between them. Per the germline V gene, CDR1 is MDHEN and CDR2 is SYDVKM. This CDR3 has 14 residues. The DNA for the CDR3 is TGTGCCAGCACCTTAGGGGGGTACACAGATACGCAGTATTTT. This encodes CASTLGGYTDTQYF.

This chain joins TRBV5-1 and TRBJ2-2; 7 nucleotides align to TRBD2. The CDR3 has 15 residues. CDR1 and CDR2 from the germline V gene are SGHRS and YFSETQ. The V gene end was trimmed by 0 bases and the J gene end by 4 bases; junction bases not matched to a gene: 3. Here the CDR3 reads CASSLEWGGTGELFF. The CDR3 DNA sequence: TGCGCCAGCAGCTTGGAATGGGGGGGCACCGGGGAGCTGTTTTTT.

This clone was seen only a few times. The same CDR3 can be traced to other DNA sequences in this sample. The chain is built from TRBV2 and TRBJ1-5; D unclear. The CDR3 contains 12 residues. V lost 6 bases, J lost 0 bases, and 3 bases lay in between. Germline lookup yields CDR1 SNHLY and CDR2 FYNNEI. CDR3 DNA sequence: TGTGCCAGCAGAAATAGCAATCAGCCCCAGCATTTT. Its translation is CASRNSNQPQHF.

The table lists this clone with a count of one. The rearrangement uses TRBV5-1 and TRBJ2-7; tentatively, D is TRBD2 (6 bases). V dropped 4 bases and J dropped 4 bases, with 18 bases sitting between them. The CDR3 is 15 amino acids. Germline values: CDR1 SGHRS, CDR2 YFSETQ. The CDR3 region is CASSPGPGSGYEQYF. Here the CDR3 DNA reads TGCGCCAGCAGCCCCGGACCAGGTAGCGGTTACGAGCAGTACTTC.

In this sample, this clone turned up once. V gene TRBV5-4 combines with J gene TRBJ1-1; possibly TRBD1 for D (5 bases). The CDR3 spans 14 residues. Trimming pared 4 bases from V and 0 bases from J, leaving 10 bases between. Germline CDR1 and CDR2: SGHNT and YYREEE (reference sequence). The CDR3 protein is CASSLVGVNTEAFF. The CDR3 nucleotides are TGTGCCAGCAGCCTGGTAGGGGTGAACACTGAAGCTTTCTTT.

The chain couples TRBV28 to TRBJ1-5, with no clear D. The germline V gene has CDR1 MDHEN and CDR2 SYDVKM. This CDR3 region has 16 residues. V was cut by 2 bases and J by 6 bases, with 17 bases left in between. This chain's CDR3 is CASSLISIQDAQPQHF. The CDR3 DNA sequence: TGTGCCAGCAGTTTAATTAGTATCCAGGATGCTCAGCCCCAGCATTTT. Looking up the rest from reference TRBV28 and TRBJ1-5 gives the full variable domain: DVKVTQSSRYLVKRTGEKVFLECVQDMDHENMFWYRQDPGLGLRLIYFSYDVKMKEKGDIPEGYSVSREKKERFSLILESASTNQTSMYLCASSLISIQDAQPQHFGDGTRLSIL.

The chain links TRBV18 to TRBJ2-5; unclear D gene. This CDR3 has 12 residues. V lost 3 bases and J lost 5, with 7 bases in between. Germline-derived CDR1 and CDR2 are KGHSH and LQKENI. CDR3 DNA: TGTGCCAGCTCACCCCAGTCGGAGACCCAGTACTTC. This encodes CASSPQSETQYF.

This chain links TRBV5-1 with TRBJ2-4; D might be TRBD1 or TRBD2, each matching 5 bases. This CDR3 spans 14 amino acids. CDR1 SGHRS and CDR2 YFSETQ come from the germline V gene. The V end was cut by 0 bases, the J end by 6 bases, with 10 bases between. The CDR3 loop is CASSLGWDGNIQYF. The CDR3 DNA is TGCGCCAGCAGCTTGGGGTGGGACGGAAACATTCAGTACTTC.

This CDR3 reads CASKGQKNSNQPQHF. The DNA for the CDR3 is TGTGCCAGCAAGGGTCAGAAAAATAGCAATCAGCCCCAGCATTTT. J is TRBJ1-5 and V is TRBV2, with D hard to call. The CDR3 is made up of 15 amino acids. Per germline, CDR1 SNHLY and CDR2 FYNNEI. V lost 7 bases and J lost 0, with 13 bases in between.

CDR3 sequence: CASSLGGGVSYNEQFF. CDR3 DNA: TGTGCCAGCAGCTTAGGGGGGGGCGTGTCCTACAATGAGCAGTTCTTC. This chain uses TRBV11-3 with TRBJ2-1, with TRBD2 as a possible D gene (7 bases). From germline, CDR1 is SGHNT and CDR2 YENEEA. The length of the CDR3 is 16 residues. The V end lost 1 base, the J end lost 1 base, and 11 bases lay between the germline ends.

The rearrangement joins TRBV14 to TRBJ1-1; D possibly corresponds to TRBD1 (6 bases). V dropped 7 bases and J dropped 10 bases, with 16 bases sitting between them. Looked up from germline, CDR1 is SGHDN and CDR2 is FVKESK. CDR3 size: 12 residues. CDR3 loop: CASTGGRSRAFF. CDR3 coding DNA: TGTGCCAGCACCGGGGGCAGAAGCCGAGCTTTCTTT.

The chain has TRBV9 and TRBJ2-1; D remains ambiguous. The CDR3 length is 14 residues. Germline CDR1 is SGDLS and CDR2 is YYNGEE. V was trimmed by 6 bases and J by 4 bases, leaving 14 bases between them. CDR3 DNA sequence: TGTGCCAGCATCGAGTGGTGGGCATACAATGAGCAGTTCTTC. Its translation: CASIEWWAYNEQFF.

The chain uses TRBV5-6 and TRBJ1-5; no definite D call. This CDR3 has 16 amino acids. V was cut by 4 bases and J by 1 base, with 15 bases left in between. Germline-derived CDR1 and CDR2 are SGHDT and YYEEEE. The CDR3 spells CASSAKKNLSNQPQHF. The CDR3 bases are TGTGCCAGCAGCGCCAAAAAGAACTTGAGCAATCAGCCCCAGCATTTT.

This CDR3 is CASSFRIGVYNEQFF. The DNA for the CDR3 is TGTGCCAGCAGTTTTAGGATCGGGGTTTACAATGAGCAGTTCTTC. The chain is built from TRBV27 and TRBJ2-1, with D perhaps TRBD2 (5 bases). V dropped 3 bases and J dropped 4 bases, with 13 bases sitting between them. Germline values: CDR1 MNHEY, CDR2 SMNVEV (reference sequence). This CDR3 is 15 amino acids long.

The rearrangement joins TRBV5-4 to TRBJ1-1; TRBD1 aligns across 11 bases. This CDR3 has 14 amino acids. The germline gives CDR1 SGHNT, CDR2 YYREEE (reference sequence). Trimming removed 4 bases from V and 10 bases from J; junction bases left unmatched: 9. The CDR3 coding sequence is TGTGCCAGCAGCCAAGAGGACAGGGGGCGCCTAGCTTTCTTT. This codes for CASSQEDRGRLAFF.

The chain carries TRBV5-1 and TRBJ2-7; the D gene could be TRBD1 or TRBD2 (5 bases each). The CDR3 is 14 amino acids. CDR1 and CDR2 (germline): SGHRS, YFSETQ. Between the trimmed V and J ends, which lost 4 bases and 2 bases, there was a span of 13 bases. CDR3 protein: CASSDGDRAYEQYF. Here the CDR3 DNA reads TGCGCCAGCAGCGACGGGGACCGCGCCTACGAGCAGTACTTC.

This chain uses TRBV19 with TRBJ2-7, with 8 bases matching TRBD2. Germline loops: CDR1 LNHDA, CDR2 SQIVND (reference sequence). The CDR3 consists of 15 residues. Trimming took 3 bases from V and 3 from J; bases not matched to a gene: 7. In nucleotides, the CDR3 is TGTGCCAGTAGTATCCGCCGGGGGGGCGGCTACGAGCAGTACTTC. Translating gives CASSIRRGGGYEQYF.

The chain has TRBV18 and TRBJ1-6; D ambiguous. Trimming pared 2 bases from V and 8 bases from J, leaving 13 bases between. The CDR3 is 15 amino acids. Looked up from germline, CDR1 is KGHSH and CDR2 is LQKENI. CDR3 nucleotide sequence: TGTGCCAGCTCACCAATGGTTACCCAACATTCACCCCTCCACTTT. This sequence encodes CASSPMVTQHSPLHF.

The chain employs TRBV12-5 and TRBJ2-5; D unclear. The CDR3 consists of 15 residues. The V gene's germline CDR1 is LGHNT and CDR2 FRNRAP. Deletions cut 1 base from V and 3 bases from J, with 12 bases between. The CDR3 DNA reads as TGTGCTAGTGGTTTGGGCCGGGTTTCGGAAGAGACCCAGTACTTC. Protein: CASGLGRVSEETQYF.

V and J are TRBV28 and TRBJ1-5, with D uncertain. V was clipped by 8 bases and J by 0 bases, with 17 bases between them. CDR3 size: 16 residues. The germline V gene has CDR1 MDHEN and CDR2 SYDVKM. The CDR3 coding sequence is TGTGCCAGCTCGGTGGGAGGGATCAATAGCAATCAGCCCCAGCATTTT. Its protein is CASSVGGINSNQPQHF.

This clone was detected only a few times. The V and J genes are TRBV6-5 and TRBJ1-4, with D perhaps TRBD1 (5 bases). V was cut by 5 bases and J by 6 bases, with 10 bases left in between. CDR3 size: 13 residues. In germline, CDR1 is MNHEY, CDR2 SVGAGI. For the CDR3, the DNA is TGTGCCAGCAGTCGGGACTCGGATGAAAAACTGTTTTTT. Residues: CASSRDSDEKLFF.

The V gene is TRBV19, the J gene TRBJ1-2; no definite D call. There are 16 residues in the CDR3. Deletions cut 4 bases from V and 3 bases from J, with 18 bases between. Germline CDR1 is LNHDA and CDR2 is SQIVND (reference sequence). CDR3 in DNA: TGTGCCAGTAGTAGAGAAGAACAAAAATCTTACTATGGCTACACCTTC. It specifies CASSREEQKSYYGYTF.

On this clone itself: This sample also contains other DNA sequences that code for the same CDR3. This CDR3 reads CASSLVGDTEAFF. The DNA of the CDR3 is TGCGCCAGCAGCTTGGTCGGAGACACTGAAGCTTTCTTT. V and J are TRBV5-1 and TRBJ1-1; no definite D call. The CDR3 loop spans 13 amino acids. V dropped 0 bases and J dropped 3 bases, with 6 bases sitting between them. CDR1 and CDR2 from the germline V gene are SGHRS and YFSETQ.

This chain connects TRBV6-1 to TRBJ1-5; no clear D gene. This CDR3 spans 14 amino acids. Trimming took off 8 bases at V and 6 bases at J, with 17 bases between the two ends. In germline, CDR1 is MNHNS, CDR2 SASEGT. Here the CDR3 DNA reads TGTGCCAGCCGGAAGGTTGTAGCGGGTCAGCCCCAGCATTTT. Amino acid sequence: CASRKVVAGQPQHF.